The 28 T cell receptor beta chains listed next were all sequenced from one sample in a study of T-cell reconstitution after alpha-beta-depleted transplantation in children. A library of TCRbeta sequences, prepared with unique molecular identifiers, was generated. TCRdb analysed the PCR reads with MiXCR anew, one entry per CDR3 protein. Altogether around 400,000 distinct CDR3 sequences are present, roughly 11% being singletons, with the ten largest covering approximately 5%. The sample in question was PBMCs from the stem cell graft donor, obtained from the stem cell graft. Receptor source: a human donor who donated a stem cell graft to a child with acute myeloid leukemia.

This clonotype showed up just a few times. The chain links TRBV6-1 to TRBJ1-2; D is perhaps TRBD1 (5 bases). The V end was cut by 10 bases, the J end by 4 bases, with 19 bases between. The CDR3 has 14 amino acids. Germline V gene lookup returns CDR1 MNHNS and CDR2 SASEGT. The CDR3 loop is CATGQGQGGYGYTF. The CDR3 nucleotides read TGTGCCACCGGGCAGGGCCAGGGTGGCTATGGCTACACCTTC.

In this sample, this clonotype turned up once. This chain connects TRBV20-1 to TRBJ1-3; unclear D gene. The CDR3 covers 14 residues. The V end was cut by 0 bases, the J end by 0 bases, with 6 bases between. The germline CDR1 and CDR2 sequences are DFQATT and SNEGSKA (reference sequence). In nucleotides, the CDR3 is TGCAGTGCTAGAGAAGGAGGCTCTGGAAACACCATATATTTT. It codes for CSAREGGSGNTIYF.

V is TRBV27 and J is TRBJ2-1; 7 positions agree with TRBD2. V gave up 7 bases and J gave up 3 bases; unmatched junction bases: 9. Germline CDR1 reads MNHEY; CDR2 reads SMNVEV (reference sequence). The CDR3 covers 15 residues. Written as DNA, the CDR3 is TGTGCCAGCATGCGTTTAGCGGGTAACTACAATGAGCAGTTCTTC. Residues: CASMRLAGNYNEQFF.

CDR3 sequence (DNA): TGTGCCAGCAGCTTGACCGCTAAGGCCGGGGAGCTGTTTTTT. Protein sequence: CASSLTAKAGELFF. The chain is built from TRBV7-8 and TRBJ2-2; D gene unclear. Germline V gives CDR1 SGHVS, CDR2 FQNEAQ. This CDR3 has 14 residues. V lost 3 bases and J 6 bases, leaving 11 bases between the germline ends.

Only a few counts were recorded for this clonotype. The junction departs from germline at one end; a sequencing error may be responsible. The chain couples TRBV12-3 or TRBV12-4 to TRBJ2-7, with 11 bases lining up with TRBD2. The CDR3 consists of 13 residues. This CDR3 is CASSLAGGPEQYF. DNA for the CDR3: TGTGCCAGCAGCTTAGCGGGAGGGCCCGAGCAGTACTTC.

This clonotype was seen a handful of times. V is TRBV27 and J is TRBJ2-1, with 13 bases aligning to TRBD2. This CDR3 contains 17 residues. J lost 9 bases, V lost 4 bases, and 12 bases had no gene match. Germline V gene lookup returns CDR1 MNHEY and CDR2 SMNVEV (reference sequence). CDR3 bases: TGTGCCAGCAGTTCCTCCGCCGGACTAGCGGGAGATATTGAGCAGTTCTTC. It is translated as CASSSSAGLAGDIEQFF.

This clonotype was seen ten or more times. The rearrangement joins TRBV20-1 to TRBJ2-7; D gene uncertain. Trimming pared 0 bases from V and 3 bases from J, leaving 9 bases between. Germline-derived CDR1 and CDR2 are DFQATT and SNEGSKA (reference sequence). The CDR3 is 13 amino acids. DNA for the CDR3: TGCAGTGCTAGAGACTACATCGGCTACGAGCAGTACTTC. Its protein product is CSARDYIGYEQYF.

This clonotype was observed a handful of times. The V and J genes are TRBV5-1 and TRBJ1-1; D remains ambiguous. V shed 0 bases and J shed 2 bases, with 8 bases lying between them. The CDR3 is 14 amino acids. Germline values: CDR1 SGHRS, CDR2 YFSETQ. The DNA for the CDR3 is TGCGCCAGCAGCTTGGATCCAGGTAACACTGAAGCTTTCTTT. Translated, it gives CASSLDPGNTEAFF.

Many counts were recorded for this clonotype. The chain combines TRBV4-2 with TRBJ2-6; D unclear. The CDR3 consists of 16 residues. Trimming took off 0 bases at V and 1 base at J, with 7 bases between the two ends. The germline V gene has CDR1 LGHNA and CDR2 YNFKEQ. CDR3 amino acids: CASSQEVGSGANVLTF. The CDR3 coding sequence is TGTGCCAGCAGCCAAGAGGTGGGTTCTGGGGCCAACGTCCTGACTTTC.

The chain combines TRBV2 with TRBJ1-4; D perhaps matches TRBD1 (5 bases). Germline CDR1 SNHLY, CDR2 FYNNEI. The CDR3 is 14 residues long. Trimming stripped 8 bases from V and 5 bases from J, with 15 bases between. The CDR3 here is CASGGGLGNEKLFF. Written as DNA, the CDR3 is TGTGCCAGCGGGGGGGGGTTAGGGAATGAAAAACTGTTTTTT.

The CDR3, as DNA: TGTGCCAGCAGACGATGGGCCAGGGCGAGCTCTGGAAACACCATATATTTT. Its translation: CASRRWARASSGNTIYF. This rearrangement joins TRBV6-1 to TRBJ1-3; D may be TRBD1 (5 bases). Trimming cost V 6 bases and J 0 bases, with 18 bases left between them. CDR3 length equals 17 residues. Per germline, CDR1 MNHNS and CDR2 SASEGT.

This clonotype was counted only a few times. The chain combines TRBV20-1 with TRBJ2-4, with unresolved D. Germline assignment: CDR1 DFQATT and CDR2 SNEGSKA (reference sequence). V shed 1 base and J shed 10 bases, with 20 bases lying between them. The CDR3 is 15 amino acids. The CDR3 sequence is CSARVTRRGHRIQYF. The CDR3 bases are TGCAGTGCTAGAGTTACCAGACGAGGTCACCGAATTCAGTACTTC.

The chain carries TRBV10-3 and TRBJ1-5; 10 nucleotides match TRBD1. Germline V CDR1 and CDR2: ENHRY, SYGVKD. V dropped 4 bases and J dropped 6; count of bases not matched to a gene: 6. The CDR3 has 15 residues. This CDR3 is CAISGGTGVGQPQHF. In DNA, the CDR3 is TGTGCCATCAGTGGGGGGACAGGGGTGGGTCAGCCCCAGCATTTT.

This clonotype occurred many times. The J gene is TRBJ2-3, the V gene TRBV7-9; D unclear. The germline CDR1 and CDR2 sequences are SEHNR and FQNEAQ (reference sequence). The ends were cut back, 1 base at V and 2 bases at J, with 4 bases in the middle. The CDR3 consists of 13 residues. The CDR3 DNA sequence: TGTGCCAGCAGCTTAGGCACCACAGATACGCAGTATTTT. Its protein product is CASSLGTTDTQYF.

This clonotype was seen at least ten times. This rearrangement joins TRBV6-1 to TRBJ2-5, with D possibly TRBD2 on 5 matching bases. This CDR3 is built from 14 residues. CDR1 is MNHNS, CDR2 SASEGT, per germline. The ends were cut back, 8 bases at V and 1 base at J, with 14 bases in the middle. For the CDR3, the DNA is TGTGCCAGCCCACCTGAGGGCGGCCAAGAGACCCAGTACTTC. Amino acids: CASPPEGGQETQYF.

This clonotype appeared a few times. The chain recombines TRBV5-8 with TRBJ2-5; 13 bases fit TRBD2. Germline V gives CDR1 SGHTS, CDR2 YDEGEE. Unmatched junction bases numbered 11, after V lost 4 bases and J lost 5 bases. This CDR3 contains 17 residues. CDR3 loop: CASSRNDGTSGTETQYF. Here the CDR3 DNA reads TGTGCCAGCAGCCGAAATGACGGGACTAGCGGGACGGAGACCCAGTACTTC.

The chain links TRBV5-6 to TRBJ2-7, with 12 bases lining up with TRBD1. V shed 0 bases, J shed 5 bases, and the junction held 9 bases outside the gene matches. The length of the CDR3 is 17 residues. Germline assignment: CDR1 SGHDT and CDR2 YYEEEE. CDR3 in amino acids: CASSLAPTGTGGHEQYV. The CDR3 DNA reads TGTGCCAGCAGCTTGGCCCCCACCGGGACAGGGGGCCACGAGCAGTACGTC.

The rearrangement joins TRBV5-1 to TRBJ2-1; 11 nucleotides line up with TRBD2. The CDR3 sequence is 16 residues long. J gave up 8 bases and V 5 bases, and 12 bases lay outside the gene matches. Germline V gene lookup returns CDR1 SGHRS and CDR2 YFSETQ. Here the CDR3 DNA reads TGCGCCAGCAGTCCTCATAGCGGGGGGGCCGTCGATGAGCAGTTCTTC. Translation gives CASSPHSGGAVDEQFF. Combining the CDR3 with reference TRBV5-1 and TRBJ2-1 gives the whole variable domain KAGVTQTPRYLIKTRGQQVTLSCSPISGHRSVSWYQQTPGQGLQFLFEYFSETQRNKGNFPGRFSGRQFSNSRSEMNVSTLELGDSALYLCASSPHSGGAVDEQFFGPGTRLTVL.

This clonotype has a handful of counts. The chain has TRBV12-3 or TRBV12-4 and TRBJ2-1, with 8 bases aligning to TRBD1. This CDR3 is 15 amino acids long. J lost 4 bases, V lost 4 bases, and 6 bases had no gene match. The DNA for the CDR3 is TGTGCCAGCAGTTCCCGACAGGGGCGATACAATGAGCAGTTCTTC. Its protein product is CASSSRQGRYNEQFF.

The J gene is TRBJ1-2, the V gene TRBV6-5; D not certain. This CDR3 comprises 14 residues. With 3 bases removed from V and 2 bases from J, the gap between germline ends came to 10 bases. Germline CDR1 is MNHEY and CDR2 is SVGAGI. CDR3 in DNA: TGTGCCAGCAGTTATCGATCGGAGAACTATGGCTACACCTTC. It codes for CASSYRSENYGYTF.

This clonotype was counted between two and nine times. The rearrangement uses TRBV20-1 and TRBJ2-5, with 10 bases fitting TRBD2. This CDR3 region has 16 residues. Germline CDR1 DFQATT, CDR2 SNEGSKA (reference sequence). V gave up 5 bases and J gave up 5 bases; unmatched junction bases: 14. The DNA of the CDR3 is TGCAGTGCTTGGATAGCGGGGGGTGATCTTAGGGAGACCCAGTACTTC. Protein sequence: CSAWIAGGDLRETQYF.

Only a few counts were recorded for this clonotype. The chain joins TRBV10-2 to TRBJ2-7; D assignment may be TRBD1 or TRBD2 (7 bases each). V lost 0 bases and J 4 bases, leaving 19 bases between the germline ends. Germline V lookup: CDR1 WSHSY, CDR2 SAAADI. The CDR3 consists of 17 residues. The CDR3 protein is CASSESRFRGGLYEQYV. For the CDR3, the DNA is TGCGCCAGCAGTGAGTCGAGGTTCAGGGGGGGACTATACGAGCAGTACGTC.

The chain links TRBV30 to TRBJ2-7; 10 bases match TRBD1. Trimming cost V 5 bases and J 2 bases; bases outside gene matches: 3. Per germline, CDR1 GTSNPN and CDR2 SVGIG (reference sequence). The CDR3 covers 13 residues. For the CDR3, the DNA is TGTGCCTGGTCCGGACAGGGGGCCTACGAGCAGTACTTC. Translating gives CAWSGQGAYEQYF.

In its sample, this clonotype was seen a few times. The chain has TRBV6-5 and TRBJ1-3; D remains ambiguous. V was shortened by 2 bases and J by 0 bases, with 5 bases between the two germline ends. Germline V gene data show CDR1 as MNHEY and CDR2 as SVGAGI. The CDR3 consists of 14 residues. The CDR3 loop reads CASSYDYSGNTIYF. CDR3 bases: TGTGCCAGCAGTTACGATTACTCTGGAAACACCATATATTTT.

On this clonotype itself: Since the CDR3 does not end with the conserved phenylalanine or tryptophan, this likely comes from a read error. This chain links TRBV6-2 or TRBV6-3 with TRBJ2-1; the D gene is possibly TRBD1 (6 bases). The CDR3 runs 16 residues. Germline V lookup: CDR1 MNHEY, CDR2 SVGEGT. V was clipped by 6 bases and J by 7 bases, with 22 bases between them. The CDR3 is CASRPLPRQVENEQFY. In nucleotides, the CDR3 is TGTGCCAGCAGGCCATTGCCAAGACAGGTCGAAAATGAGCAGTTCTAC.

The table lists this clonotype with a few counts. The rearrangement joins TRBV6-2 or TRBV6-3 to TRBJ2-3; TRBD2 matches at 14 bases. Germline V CDR1 and CDR2: MNHEY, SVGEGT. Germline trimming cut 6 bases from V and 5 bases from J; bases unmatched to any gene: 4. CDR3 length equals 15 residues. The CDR3, as DNA: TGTGCCAGCAGGAGACTAGCGGGAGGGCAAGATACGCAGTATTTT. Residues: CASRRLAGGQDTQYF.

The table lists this clonotype with a few counts. This chain joins TRBV12-5 and TRBJ1-6; TRBD1 matches at 8 bases. V dropped 6 bases and J dropped 6; count of bases not matched to a gene: 4. The CDR3 extends over 14 amino acids. Looked up from germline, CDR1 is LGHNT and CDR2 is FRNRAP. CDR3: CASGLRGPNSPLHF. CDR3 nucleotides: TGTGCTAGTGGCCTCAGGGGGCCTAATTCACCCCTCCACTTT.

This clonotype turned up a few times. The rearrangement joins TRBV12-3 or TRBV12-4 to TRBJ2-1; D may be TRBD2 (8 bases). V lost 9 bases and J lost 0, with 24 bases in between. This CDR3 has 18 residues. The CDR3 DNA reads TGTGCCAGTCGAGGGGGCCAACTAGCGGTAAGCTCCTACAATGAGCAGTTCTTC. Translation: CASRGGQLAVSSYNEQFF.